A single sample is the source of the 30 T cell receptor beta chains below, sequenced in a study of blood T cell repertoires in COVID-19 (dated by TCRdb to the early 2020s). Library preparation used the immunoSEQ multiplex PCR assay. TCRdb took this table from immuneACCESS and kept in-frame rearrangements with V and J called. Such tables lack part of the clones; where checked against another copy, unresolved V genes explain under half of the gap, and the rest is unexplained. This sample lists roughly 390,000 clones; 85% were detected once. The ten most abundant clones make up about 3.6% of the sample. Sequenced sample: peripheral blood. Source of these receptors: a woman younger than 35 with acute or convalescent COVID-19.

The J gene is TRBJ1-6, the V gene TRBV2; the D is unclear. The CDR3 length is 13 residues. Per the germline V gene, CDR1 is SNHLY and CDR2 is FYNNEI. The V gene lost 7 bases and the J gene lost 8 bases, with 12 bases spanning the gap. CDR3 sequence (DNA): TGTGCCAGCACCGGGAGCGTCTATTCACCCCTCCACTTT. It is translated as CASTGSVYSPLHF.

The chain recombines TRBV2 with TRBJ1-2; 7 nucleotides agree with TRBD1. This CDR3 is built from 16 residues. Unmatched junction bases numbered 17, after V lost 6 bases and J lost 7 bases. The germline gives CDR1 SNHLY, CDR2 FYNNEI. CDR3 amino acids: CASRESTGVRLGGYTF. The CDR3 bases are TGTGCCAGCAGGGAGAGTACAGGGGTACGCCTTGGTGGCTACACCTTC.

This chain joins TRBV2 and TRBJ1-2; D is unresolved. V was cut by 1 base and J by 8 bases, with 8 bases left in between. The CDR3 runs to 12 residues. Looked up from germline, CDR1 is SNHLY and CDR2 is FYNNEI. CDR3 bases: TGTGCCAGCAGTGAAGGGGCCTGGGGCTACACCTTC. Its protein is CASSEGAWGYTF.

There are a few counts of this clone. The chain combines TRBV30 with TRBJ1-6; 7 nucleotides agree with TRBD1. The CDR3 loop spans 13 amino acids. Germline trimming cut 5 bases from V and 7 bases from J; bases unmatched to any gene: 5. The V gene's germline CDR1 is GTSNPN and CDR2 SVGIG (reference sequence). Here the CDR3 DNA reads TGTGCCTGGGGGGGACAGCTGAATTCACCCCTCCACTTT. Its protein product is CAWGGQLNSPLHF.

The CDR3, as DNA: TGTGCCAGCAGTGAAATGGAGGGGCGGACCGGGGAGCTGTTTTTT. Translated, it gives CASSEMEGRTGELFF. This chain joins TRBV6-1 and TRBJ2-2, with D possibly being TRBD2 (6 bases). CDR3 length: 15 amino acids. Germline CDR1 MNHNS, CDR2 SASEGT. V shed 2 bases and J shed 5 bases, with 12 bases lying between them.

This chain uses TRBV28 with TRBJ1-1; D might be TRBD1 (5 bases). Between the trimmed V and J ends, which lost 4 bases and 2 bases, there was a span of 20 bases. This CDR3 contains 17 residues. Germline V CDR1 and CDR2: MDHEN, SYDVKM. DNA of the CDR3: TGTGCCAGCAGTTCGGGGGTCGGGATCACTCTAAACACTGAAGCTTTCTTT. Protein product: CASSSGVGITLNTEAFF.

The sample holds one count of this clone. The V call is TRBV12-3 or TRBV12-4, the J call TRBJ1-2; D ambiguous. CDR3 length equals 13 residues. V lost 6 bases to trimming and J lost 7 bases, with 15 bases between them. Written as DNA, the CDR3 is TGTGCCAGCAGCCCCGGGAGGGTGGGTGGCTACACCTTC. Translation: CASSPGRVGGYTF.

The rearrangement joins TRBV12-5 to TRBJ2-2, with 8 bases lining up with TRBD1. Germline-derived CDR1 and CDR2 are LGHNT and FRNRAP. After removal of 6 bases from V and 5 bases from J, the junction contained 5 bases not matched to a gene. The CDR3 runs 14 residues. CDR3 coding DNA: TGTGCTAGTGGGCAGGGGGCCATAACCGGGGAGCTGTTTTTT. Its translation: CASGQGAITGELFF.

The CDR3 nucleotides are TGTGCCAGCAGCACAACAGGGGGCAATCAGCCCCAGCATTTT. Amino acid sequence: CASSTTGGNQPQHF. The rearrangement links TRBV6-6 to TRBJ1-5; 7 positions agree with TRBD1. The CDR3 length is 14 residues. Germline CDR1 MNHNY, CDR2 SVGAGI (reference sequence). After removal of 6 bases from V and 2 bases from J, the junction contained 4 bases not matched to a gene.

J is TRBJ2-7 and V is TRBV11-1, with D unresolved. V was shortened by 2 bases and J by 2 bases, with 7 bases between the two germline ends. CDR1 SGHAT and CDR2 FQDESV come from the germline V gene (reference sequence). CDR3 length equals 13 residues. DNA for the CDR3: TGTGCCAGCAGCTTAAGAGGAGCCTACGAGCAGTACTTC. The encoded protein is CASSLRGAYEQYF. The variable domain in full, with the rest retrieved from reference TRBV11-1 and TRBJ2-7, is EAEVAQSPRYKITEKSQAVAFWCDPISGHATLYWYRQILGQGPELLVQFQDESVVDDSQLPKDRFSAERLKGVDSTLKIQPAELGDSAMYLCASSLRGAYEQYFGPGTRLTVT.

The CDR3 region is CAWSVIGAVYGYTF. The CDR3, as DNA: TGTGCCTGGAGTGTTATTGGAGCAGTCTATGGCTACACCTTC. The gene calls are TRBV30 and TRBJ1-2; the D is unclear. Germline CDR1 and CDR2: GTSNPN and SVGIG (reference sequence). V was shortened by 0 bases and J by 4 bases, with 12 bases between the two germline ends. The CDR3 extends over 14 amino acids.

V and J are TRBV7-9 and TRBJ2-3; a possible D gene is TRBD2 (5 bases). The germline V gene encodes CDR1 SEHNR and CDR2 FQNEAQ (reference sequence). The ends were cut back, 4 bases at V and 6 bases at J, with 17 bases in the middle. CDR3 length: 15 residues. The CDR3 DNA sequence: TGTGCCAGCAGCTCCATGGGTGGACTGAGGGATACGCAGTATTTT. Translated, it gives CASSSMGGLRDTQYF.

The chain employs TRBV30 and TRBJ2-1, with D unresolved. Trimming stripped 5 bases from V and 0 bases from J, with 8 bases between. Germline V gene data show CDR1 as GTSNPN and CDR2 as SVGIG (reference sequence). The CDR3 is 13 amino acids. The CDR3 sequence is CAWDGTSYNEQFF. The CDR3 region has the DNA TGTGCCTGGGACGGTACCTCCTACAATGAGCAGTTCTTC.

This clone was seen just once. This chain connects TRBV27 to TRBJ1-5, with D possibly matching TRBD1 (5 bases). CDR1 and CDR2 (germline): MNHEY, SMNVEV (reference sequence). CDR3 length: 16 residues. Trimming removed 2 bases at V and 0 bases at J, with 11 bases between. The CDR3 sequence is CASSLDAGHSNQPQHF. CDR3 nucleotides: TGTGCCAGCAGTTTAGATGCAGGGCATAGCAATCAGCCCCAGCATTTT.

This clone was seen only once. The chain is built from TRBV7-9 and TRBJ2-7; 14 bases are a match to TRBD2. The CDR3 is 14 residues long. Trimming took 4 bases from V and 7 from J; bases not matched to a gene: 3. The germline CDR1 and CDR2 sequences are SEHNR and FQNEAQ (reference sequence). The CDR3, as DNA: TGTGCCAGCAGCTCGGGACTAGCGGGAGATGAGCAGTACTTC. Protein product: CASSSGLAGDEQYF.

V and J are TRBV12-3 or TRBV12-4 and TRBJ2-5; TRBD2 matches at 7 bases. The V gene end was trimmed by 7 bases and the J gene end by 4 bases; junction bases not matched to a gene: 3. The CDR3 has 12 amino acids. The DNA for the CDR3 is TGTGCCAGCATACGGGGGGTAGAGACCCAGTACTTC. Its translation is CASIRGVETQYF.

The CDR3 loop reads CASSPGRLAGGETQYF. The CDR3 nucleotides read TGTGCCAGCAGCCCAGGGCGGTTAGCGGGAGGGGAGACCCAGTACTTC. The chain recombines TRBV3-1 (or the pseudogene TRBV3-2) with TRBJ2-5, with 11 bases identical to TRBD2. The CDR3 loop spans 16 amino acids. The V gene end was trimmed by 4 bases and the J gene end by 5 bases; junction bases not matched to a gene: 9. The germline V gene has CDR1 LGHDT and CDR2 YNNKEL (reference sequence).

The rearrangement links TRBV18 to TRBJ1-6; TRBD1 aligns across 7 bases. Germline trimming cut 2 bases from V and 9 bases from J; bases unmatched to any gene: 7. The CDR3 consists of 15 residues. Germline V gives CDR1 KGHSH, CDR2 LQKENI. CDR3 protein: CASSPGDRVGSPLHF. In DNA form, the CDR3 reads TGTGCCAGCTCACCAGGCGACAGGGTTGGTTCACCCCTCCACTTT.

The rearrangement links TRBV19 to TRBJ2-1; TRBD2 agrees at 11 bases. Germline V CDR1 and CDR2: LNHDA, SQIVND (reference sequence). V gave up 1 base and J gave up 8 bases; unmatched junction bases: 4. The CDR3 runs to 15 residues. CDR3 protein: CASSIATSGSHEQFF. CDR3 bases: TGTGCCAGTAGTATAGCAACTAGCGGGAGTCATGAGCAGTTCTTC.

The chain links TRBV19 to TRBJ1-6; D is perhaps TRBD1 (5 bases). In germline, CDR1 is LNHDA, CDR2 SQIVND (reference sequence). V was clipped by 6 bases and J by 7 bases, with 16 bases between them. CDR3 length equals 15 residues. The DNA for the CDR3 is TGTGCCAGTAGCCCGGACACTCTTGGGAATTCACCCCTCCACTTT. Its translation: CASSPDTLGNSPLHF. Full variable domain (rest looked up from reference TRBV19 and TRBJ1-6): DGGITQSPKYLFRKEGQNVTLSCEQNLNHDAMYWYRQDPGQGLRLIYYSQIVNDFQKGDIAEGYSVSREKKESFPLTVTSAQKNPTAFYLCASSPDTLGNSPLHFGNGTRLTVT.

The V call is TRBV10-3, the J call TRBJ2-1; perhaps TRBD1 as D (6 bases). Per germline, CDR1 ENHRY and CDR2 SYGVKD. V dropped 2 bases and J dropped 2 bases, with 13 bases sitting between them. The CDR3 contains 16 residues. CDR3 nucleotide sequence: TGTGCCATCAGTGAGCCGGTAGGGGGAACCTACAATGAGCAGTTCTTC. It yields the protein CAISEPVGGTYNEQFF.

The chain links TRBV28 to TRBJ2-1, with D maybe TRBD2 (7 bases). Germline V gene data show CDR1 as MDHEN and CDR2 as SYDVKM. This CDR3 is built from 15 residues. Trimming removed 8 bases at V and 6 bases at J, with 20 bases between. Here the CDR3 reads CASLRGGGRGNEQFF. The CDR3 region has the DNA TGTGCCAGCCTACGGGGAGGGGGAAGGGGCAATGAGCAGTTCTTC.

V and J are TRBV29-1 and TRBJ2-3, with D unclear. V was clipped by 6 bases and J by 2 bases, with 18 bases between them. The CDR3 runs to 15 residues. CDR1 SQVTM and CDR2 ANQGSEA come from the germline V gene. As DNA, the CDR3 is TGCAGCGTCACGGTCTTACCTCTTCACACAGATACGCAGTATTTT. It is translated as CSVTVLPLHTDTQYF.

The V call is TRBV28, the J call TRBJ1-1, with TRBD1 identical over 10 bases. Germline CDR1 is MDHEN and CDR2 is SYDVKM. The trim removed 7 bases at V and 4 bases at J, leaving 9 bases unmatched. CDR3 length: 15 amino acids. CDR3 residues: CASMGTGEGPTEAFF. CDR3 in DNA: TGTGCCAGCATGGGGACAGGGGAGGGGCCCACTGAAGCTTTCTTT.

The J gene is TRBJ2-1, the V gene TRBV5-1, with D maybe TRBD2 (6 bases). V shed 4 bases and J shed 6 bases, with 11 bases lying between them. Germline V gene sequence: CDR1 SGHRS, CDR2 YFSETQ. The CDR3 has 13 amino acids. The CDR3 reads CASSEDYSNEQFF. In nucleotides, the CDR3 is TGCGCCAGCAGCGAGGACTACTCCAATGAGCAGTTCTTC.

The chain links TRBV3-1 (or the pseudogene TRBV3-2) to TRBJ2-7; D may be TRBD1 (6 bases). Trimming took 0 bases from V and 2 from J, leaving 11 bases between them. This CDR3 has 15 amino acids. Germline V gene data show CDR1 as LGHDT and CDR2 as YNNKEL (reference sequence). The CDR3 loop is CASSQEPNRAYEQYF. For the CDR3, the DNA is TGTGCCAGCAGCCAAGAACCGAACAGGGCCTACGAGCAGTACTTC.

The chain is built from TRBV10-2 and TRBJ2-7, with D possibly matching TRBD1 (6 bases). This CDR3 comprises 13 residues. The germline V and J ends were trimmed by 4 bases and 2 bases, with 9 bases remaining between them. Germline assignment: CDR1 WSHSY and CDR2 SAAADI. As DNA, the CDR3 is TGCGCCAGCAGTGCAGGGGACCCCTACGAGCAGTACTTC. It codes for CASSAGDPYEQYF.

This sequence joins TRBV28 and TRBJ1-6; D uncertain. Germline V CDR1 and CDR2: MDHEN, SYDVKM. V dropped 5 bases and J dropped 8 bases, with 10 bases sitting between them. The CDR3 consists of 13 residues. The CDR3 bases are TGTGCCAGCAGTGTACGGCTAGATTCACCCCTCCACTTT. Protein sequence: CASSVRLDSPLHF.

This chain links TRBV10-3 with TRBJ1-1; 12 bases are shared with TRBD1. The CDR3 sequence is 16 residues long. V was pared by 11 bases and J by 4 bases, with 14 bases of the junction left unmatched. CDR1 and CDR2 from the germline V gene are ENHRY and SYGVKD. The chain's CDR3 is CAASQGQGALGTEAFF. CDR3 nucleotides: TGTGCCGCCTCCCAGGGACAGGGGGCTTTGGGCACTGAAGCTTTCTTT.

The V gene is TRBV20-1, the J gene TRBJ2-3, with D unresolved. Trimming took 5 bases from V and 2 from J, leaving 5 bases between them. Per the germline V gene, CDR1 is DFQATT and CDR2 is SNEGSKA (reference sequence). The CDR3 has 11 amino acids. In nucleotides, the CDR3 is TGCAGTGCTGCACTCACAGATACGCAGTATTTT. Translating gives CSAALTDTQYF.